The T cell receptor (beta chain) described here comes from a study of cytomegalovirus exposure and HLA in healthy donors. Whole-study findings and limits: Later work found most CMV-associated TCR beta chains apparently HLA-restricted.

Unmatched junction bases numbered 3, after V lost 0 bases and J lost 1 base. Germline CDR1 reads LNHDA; CDR2 reads SQIVND (reference sequence). The CDR3 loop spans 15 amino acids. Comments on this clone: What it recognizes is unknown.

The PCR was carried out with 60 Vbeta primers and 13 Jbeta primers. Assay used: immunoSEQ multiplex PCR; TCRdb lists only in-frame clones, some missing. The specimen's table records about 64,000 clones. Sequenced: PBMCs. The clonotype originates from a woman younger than 30 in good health and CMV-seronegative. The J gene is TRBJ2-7, the V gene TRBV19; TRBD2 aligns across 7 bases. CDR3 protein: CASSIEASGSYEQYF. The CDR3 nucleotides read TGTGCCAGTAGTATAGAGGCTAGCGGTTCCTACGAGCAGTACTTC.